This entry lists 9 T cell receptor beta chains sequenced from one sample in a study of blood T cell repertoires in COVID-19. Clones were read by immunoSEQ multiplex PCR, and TCRdb kept only the in-frame ones, dropping some. This table holds roughly 200,000 clones, about nine tenths found once. The sequenced material came from PBMCs or T cells enriched from blood (not recorded which). These receptors all come from a woman aged 40 to 50 with acute COVID-19.

The chain is built from TRBV3-1 (or the pseudogene TRBV3-2) and TRBJ1-5; the match to TRBD1 covers 12 bases. The CDR3 contains 20 residues. V shed 1 base, J shed 2 bases, and the junction held 12 bases outside the gene matches. Germline V CDR1 and CDR2: LGHDT, YNNKEL (reference sequence). The CDR3 spells CASSQVTTGTGGAGNQPQHF. CDR3 coding DNA: TGTGCCAGCAGCCAAGTCACAACCGGGACAGGGGGCGCGGGCAATCAGCCCCAGCATTTT.

This clone was counted once. The V gene is TRBV2, the J gene TRBJ2-3; D may be TRBD2 (7 bases). V was cut by 2 bases and J by 4 bases, with 13 bases left in between. Germline V gene data show CDR1 as SNHLY and CDR2 as FYNNEI. This CDR3 has 15 residues. The CDR3 nucleotides are TGTGCCAGCAGTGAAAGTGGGGGGGGCTCAGATACGCAGTATTTT. Its translation is CASSESGGGSDTQYF.

The V and J genes are TRBV9 and TRBJ2-3; 8 nucleotides line up with TRBD2. CDR3 size: 15 residues. In germline, CDR1 is SGDLS, CDR2 YYNGEE. Trimming at V came to 0 bases and at J to 4 bases, leaving 4 bases not matched to a gene. The CDR3 region is CASSVGDGGADTQYF. Here the CDR3 DNA reads TGTGCCAGCAGCGTAGGGGACGGGGGGGCAGATACGCAGTATTTT.

This clone has a handful of counts. In DNA, the CDR3 is TGTGCCAGCAGTGTAGCTATGGGAAACACCATATATTTT. This codes for CASSVAMGNTIYF. The rearrangement links TRBV2 to TRBJ1-3; D not certain. CDR1 is SNHLY and CDR2 is FYNNEI in the germline V gene. The length of the CDR3 is 13 residues. V was cut by 4 bases and J by 4 bases, with 8 bases left in between.

The chain uses TRBV7-2 and TRBJ2-3, with D possibly being TRBD1 (5 bases). Germline V gene sequence: CDR1 SGHTA, CDR2 FQGNSA. V lost 5 bases and J lost 3, with 15 bases in between. This CDR3 has 15 amino acids. CDR3 sequence (DNA): TGTGCCAGCAGCAACCCCCCAGGGCCAACAGATACGCAGTATTTT. Translating it yields CASSNPPGPTDTQYF.

The rearrangement links TRBV6-5 to TRBJ1-2; 9 nucleotides agree with TRBD1. Germline V gives CDR1 MNHEY, CDR2 SVGAGI. The CDR3 consists of 14 residues. V shed 7 bases, J shed 4 bases, and the junction held 7 bases outside the gene matches. The CDR3 here is CASTRDRDPYGYTF. The CDR3 nucleotides read TGTGCCAGCACTAGGGACAGGGACCCCTATGGCTACACCTTC.

This clone was recorded only once. This sequence joins TRBV9 and TRBJ2-7; perhaps TRBD2 as D (7 bases). The CDR3 is 16 residues long. With 0 bases removed from V and 0 bases from J, the gap between germline ends came to 13 bases. Germline assignment: CDR1 SGDLS and CDR2 YYNGEE. CDR3 in DNA: TGTGCCAGCAGCGTAGATGGGGGGGCGCGCTCCTACGAGCAGTACTTC. Amino acid sequence: CASSVDGGARSYEQYF.

This clone appeared once. The rearrangement uses TRBV2 and TRBJ2-5, with 8 bases identical to TRBD1. Per germline, CDR1 SNHLY and CDR2 FYNNEI. The length of the CDR3 is 13 residues. The V segment lost 6 bases and the J segment 4 bases; nucleotides outside the gene matches: 4. CDR3 sequence: CASRGDRGETQYF. The DNA of the CDR3 is TGTGCCAGCAGGGGCGACAGGGGAGAGACCCAGTACTTC.

This chain connects TRBV4-1 to TRBJ1-1, with a tentative D call TRBD1 (5 bases). V was clipped by 1 base and J by 3 bases, with 15 bases between them. This CDR3 comprises 16 residues. The germline V gene has CDR1 MGHRA and CDR2 YSYEKL. CDR3 loop: CASSQVAGVSYTEAFF. The CDR3 DNA sequence: TGCGCCAGCAGCCAAGTTGCGGGGGTATCGTACACTGAAGCTTTCTTT.